This T cell receptor (beta chain) is drawn from a study of Tregs in tolerant kidney transplant recipients. FACS sorting followed an approximately six-day coculture of CFSE-labeled recipient PBMCs with irradiated graft donor PBMCs. Concerning this clone itself: Its antigen is unidentified.

V shed 0 bases and J 4 bases; nucleotides not matched to a gene: 3. Germline loops: CDR1 SGHDT, CDR2 YYEEEE. The CDR3 sequence is 14 residues long. Data came from immunoSEQ multiplex PCR; TCRdb stores just in-frame clones and leaves some out. The sample has about 15,000 clones, about 53% seen once. The receptor was isolated from a human patient who received a combined kidney and bone marrow transplant. The chain employs TRBV5-6 and TRBJ2-5; 7 bases fit TRBD1. Sequencing was performed on CD4+ T cells from blood cultured with allogeneic cells, taken before the transplant. CDR3 amino acids: CASSLGQGLETQYF. CDR3 in DNA: TGTGCCAGCAGCTTGGGACAGGGATTAGAGACCCAGTACTTC. Combining the CDR3 with reference TRBV5-6 and TRBJ2-5 gives the whole variable domain DAGVTQSPTHLIKTRGQQVTLRCSPKSGHDTVSWYQQALGQGPQFIFQYYEEEERQRGNFPDRFSGHQFPNYSSELNVNALLLGDSALYLCASSLGQGLETQYFGPGTRLLVL.